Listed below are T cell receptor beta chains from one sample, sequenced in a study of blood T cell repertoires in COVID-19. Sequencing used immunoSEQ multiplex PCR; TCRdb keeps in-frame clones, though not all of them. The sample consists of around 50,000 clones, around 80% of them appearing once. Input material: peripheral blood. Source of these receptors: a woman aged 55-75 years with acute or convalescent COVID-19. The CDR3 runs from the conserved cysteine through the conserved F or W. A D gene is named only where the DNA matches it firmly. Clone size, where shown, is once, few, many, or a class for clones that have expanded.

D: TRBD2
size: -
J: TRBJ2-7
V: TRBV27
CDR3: CASRGERGAGSYEQYF
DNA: TGTGCCAGCAGAGGGGAGCGGGGGGCCGGCTCCTACGAGCAGTACTTC

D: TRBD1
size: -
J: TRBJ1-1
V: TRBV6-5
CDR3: CASGQAPNTEAFF
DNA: TGTGCCAGCGGACAGGCCCCGAACACTGAAGCTTTCTTT

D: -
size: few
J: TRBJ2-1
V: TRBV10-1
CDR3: CASSEYGDYEQFF
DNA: TGCGCCAGCAGTGAGTACGGAGACTATGAGCAGTTCTTC

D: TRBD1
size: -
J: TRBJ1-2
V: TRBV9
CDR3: CASSVVLEGAGYTF
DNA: TGTGCCAGCAGCGTAGTTCTGGAGGGGGCAGGTTACACCTTC

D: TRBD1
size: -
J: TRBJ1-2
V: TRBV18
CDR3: CASSPGQALNGYTF
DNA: TGTGCCAGCTCACCGGGACAGGCTCTTAATGGCTACACCTTC

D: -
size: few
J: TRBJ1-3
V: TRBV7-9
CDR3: CASRTGSGNTIYF
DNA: TGTGCCAGCAGAACAGGGTCCGGAAACACCATATATTTT

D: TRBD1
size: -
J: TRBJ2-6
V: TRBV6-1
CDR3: CASSGRTGTRPGANVLTF
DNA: TGTGCCAGCAGTGGACGGACAGGGACGCGACCTGGGGCCAACGTCCTGACTTTC

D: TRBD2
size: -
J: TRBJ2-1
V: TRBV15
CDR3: CATSREAGGNSDEQFF
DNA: TGTGCCACCAGCAGGGAAGCGGGGGGGAATTCCGATGAGCAGTTCTTC

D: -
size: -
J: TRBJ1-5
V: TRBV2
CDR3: CASTRGYSNQPQHF
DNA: TGTGCCAGCACCAGGGGATATAGCAATCAGCCCCAGCATTTT

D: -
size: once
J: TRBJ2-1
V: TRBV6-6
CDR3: CASSYAGPQAWQFF
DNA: TGTGCCAGCAGTTACGCAGGTCCACAGGCGTGGCAGTTCTTC

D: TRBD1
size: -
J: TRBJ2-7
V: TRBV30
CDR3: CAWETGTGHYEQYF
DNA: TGTGCCTGGGAAACCGGGACAGGACACTACGAGCAGTACTTC

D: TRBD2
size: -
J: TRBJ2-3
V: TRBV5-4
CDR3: CASSLGAGDARDTQYF
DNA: TGTGCCAGCAGCCTAGGTGCGGGGGATGCTAGGGATACGCAGTATTTT

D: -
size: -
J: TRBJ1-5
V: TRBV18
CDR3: CASSPSPDSSNQPQHF
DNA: TGTGCCAGCTCACCATCTCCAGATTCATCTAATCAGCCCCAGCATTTT

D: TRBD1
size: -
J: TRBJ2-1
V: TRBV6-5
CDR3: CASSYTGGSNEQFF
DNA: TGTGCCAGCAGTTATACAGGGGGCTCCAATGAGCAGTTCTTC

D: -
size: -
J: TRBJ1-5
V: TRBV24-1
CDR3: CATSDLQFQGQHF
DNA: TGTGCCACCAGTGATTTGCAGTTTCAGGGGCAGCATTTT

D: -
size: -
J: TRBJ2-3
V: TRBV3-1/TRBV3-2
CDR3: CASSTDQLGGPSTDTQYF
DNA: TGTGCCAGCAGCACCGACCAGCTGGGGGGGCCTAGCACAGATACGCAGTATTTT

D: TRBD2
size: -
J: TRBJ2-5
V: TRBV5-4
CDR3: CASSLGAQRGPGTQYF
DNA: TGTGCCAGCAGCTTGGGGGCCCAGCGGGGGCCGGGGACCCAGTACTTC

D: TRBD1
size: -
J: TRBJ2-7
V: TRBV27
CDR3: CASSTKGAFDEQYF
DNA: TGTGCCAGCAGTACCAAGGGGGCGTTCGACGAGCAGTACTTC

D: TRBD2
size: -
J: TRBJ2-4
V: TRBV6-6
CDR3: CASSGGTLSKNIQYF
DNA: TGTGCCAGCAGCGGGGGGACTTTGAGCAAAAACATTCAGTACTTC